These 9 T cell receptor beta chains were sequenced from one sample in a study of blood T cell repertoires in COVID-19. The table came from immunoSEQ multiplex PCR; TCRdb's copy has only in-frame clones and leaves some out. The sample lists some 670,000 clones; 90% were seen once. Sample: peripheral blood. All receptors come from a woman under 30 with acute or convalescent COVID-19.

This sequence joins TRBV19 and TRBJ1-1; TRBD1 is a possible D gene (6 bases). V gave up 6 bases and J gave up 5 bases, with 16 bases separating them. Germline V gives CDR1 LNHDA, CDR2 SQIVND (reference sequence). The length of the CDR3 is 14 residues. CDR3 coding DNA: TGTGCCAGTAGGACTACAGGGATGAGGACTGAAGCTTTCTTT. Protein product: CASRTTGMRTEAFF.

V usage is TRBV6-6 and J usage is TRBJ1-1, with 7 nucleotides matching TRBD1. The CDR3 runs 15 residues. Germline CDR1 reads MNHNY; CDR2 reads SVGAGI (reference sequence). Trimming removed 2 bases from V and 2 bases from J; junction bases left unmatched: 5. DNA for the CDR3: TGTGCCAGCAGTTACCTTACAGGGGCCAACACTGAAGCTTTCTTT. It translates to CASSYLTGANTEAFF.

The chain recombines TRBV18 with TRBJ2-1; 8 bases agree with TRBD1. From germline, CDR1 is KGHSH and CDR2 LQKENI. The CDR3 has 16 residues. J gave up 7 bases and V 3 bases, and 11 bases lay outside the gene matches. The CDR3 reads CASSPTGQGWGNEQFF. CDR3 bases: TGTGCCAGCTCACCCACAGGACAGGGCTGGGGGAATGAGCAGTTCTTC.

The V gene is TRBV6-5, the J gene TRBJ1-4, with 8 positions matching TRBD1. This CDR3 is 16 amino acids long. J lost 4 bases, V lost 2 bases, and 6 bases had no gene match. CDR1 is MNHEY, CDR2 SVGAGI, per germline. CDR3 protein: CASSYRGQGVNEKLFF. The CDR3 DNA sequence: TGTGCCAGCAGTTACCGCGGACAGGGCGTTAATGAAAAACTGTTTTTT.

This clone was seen a single time. The same CDR3 also results from other DNA sequences found in this sample. This chain joins TRBV7-8 and TRBJ2-3; 8 positions match TRBD2. CDR3 length: 16 residues. Germline V gene lookup returns CDR1 SGHVS and CDR2 FQNEAQ. The V and J ends lost 5 bases and 0 bases, in that order; junction bases with no gene match: 7. The CDR3 loop reads CASSPSGGTSTDTQYF. The CDR3 DNA reads TGTGCCAGCAGCCCCTCGGGGGGGACTAGCACAGATACGCAGTATTTT.

V and J are TRBV27 and TRBJ1-2; 7 bases line up with TRBD1. Losses at the gene ends were 6 bases for V and 1 base for J; bases not matched to a gene: 5. The CDR3 is 14 residues long. Germline loops: CDR1 MNHEY, CDR2 SMNVEV (reference sequence). The CDR3 DNA is TGTGCCAGCAGCTACAGGGGAAGTAACTATGGCTACACCTTC. The encoded protein is CASSYRGSNYGYTF.

The V gene is TRBV7-6, the J gene TRBJ1-4, with a possible D match to TRBD1 (6 bases). Per the germline V gene, CDR1 is SGHVS and CDR2 is FNYEAQ. The CDR3 spans 14 residues. Trimming cost V 5 bases and J 10 bases, with 17 bases left between them. This CDR3 reads CASSPNLVGGKLFF. The CDR3 region has the DNA TGTGCCAGCAGCCCGAACCTCGTAGGGGGAAAACTGTTTTTT.

This chain uses TRBV4-1 with TRBJ2-7, with a possible D match to TRBD2 (5 bases). V shed 1 base and J shed 0 bases, with 13 bases lying between them. Germline V gene sequence: CDR1 MGHRA, CDR2 YSYEKL. This CDR3 is 16 amino acids long. The CDR3 reads CASSQAIAGSSYEQYF. As DNA, the CDR3 is TGCGCCAGCAGCCAAGCGATTGCGGGTAGCTCCTACGAGCAGTACTTC.

V is TRBV20-1 and J is TRBJ2-7; maybe TRBD1 (5 bases). V lost 8 bases, J lost 3 bases, and 11 bases lay in between. The CDR3 is made up of 11 amino acids. Per germline, CDR1 DFQATT and CDR2 SNEGSKA (reference sequence). CDR3 coding DNA: TGCAGTACCGAAAGGGGCTACGAGCAGTACTTC. Residues: CSTERGYEQYF.